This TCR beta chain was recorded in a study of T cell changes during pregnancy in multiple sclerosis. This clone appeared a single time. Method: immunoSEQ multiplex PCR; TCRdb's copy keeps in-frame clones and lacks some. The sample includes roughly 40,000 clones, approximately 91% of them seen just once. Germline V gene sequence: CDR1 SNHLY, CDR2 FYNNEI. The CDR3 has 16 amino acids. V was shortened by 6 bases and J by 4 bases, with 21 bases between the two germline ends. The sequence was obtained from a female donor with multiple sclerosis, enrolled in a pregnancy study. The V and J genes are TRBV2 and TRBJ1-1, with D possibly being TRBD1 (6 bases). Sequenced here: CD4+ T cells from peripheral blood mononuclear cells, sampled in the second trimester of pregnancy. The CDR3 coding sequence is TGTGCCAGCAGAGCTGACAGGAGCTTAGGGGGCACTGAAGCTTTCTTT. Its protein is CASRADRSLGGTEAFF.